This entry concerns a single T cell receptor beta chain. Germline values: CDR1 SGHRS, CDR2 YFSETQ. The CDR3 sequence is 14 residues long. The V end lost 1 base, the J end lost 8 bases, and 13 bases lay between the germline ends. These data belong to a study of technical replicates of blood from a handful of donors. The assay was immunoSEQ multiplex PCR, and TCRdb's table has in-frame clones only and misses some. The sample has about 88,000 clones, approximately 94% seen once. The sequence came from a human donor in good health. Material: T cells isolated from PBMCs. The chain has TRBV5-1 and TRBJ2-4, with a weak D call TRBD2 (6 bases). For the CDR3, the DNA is TGCGCCAGCAGCTTGATGGGGGGAGCGGACATTCAGTACTTC. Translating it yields CASSLMGGADIQYF.